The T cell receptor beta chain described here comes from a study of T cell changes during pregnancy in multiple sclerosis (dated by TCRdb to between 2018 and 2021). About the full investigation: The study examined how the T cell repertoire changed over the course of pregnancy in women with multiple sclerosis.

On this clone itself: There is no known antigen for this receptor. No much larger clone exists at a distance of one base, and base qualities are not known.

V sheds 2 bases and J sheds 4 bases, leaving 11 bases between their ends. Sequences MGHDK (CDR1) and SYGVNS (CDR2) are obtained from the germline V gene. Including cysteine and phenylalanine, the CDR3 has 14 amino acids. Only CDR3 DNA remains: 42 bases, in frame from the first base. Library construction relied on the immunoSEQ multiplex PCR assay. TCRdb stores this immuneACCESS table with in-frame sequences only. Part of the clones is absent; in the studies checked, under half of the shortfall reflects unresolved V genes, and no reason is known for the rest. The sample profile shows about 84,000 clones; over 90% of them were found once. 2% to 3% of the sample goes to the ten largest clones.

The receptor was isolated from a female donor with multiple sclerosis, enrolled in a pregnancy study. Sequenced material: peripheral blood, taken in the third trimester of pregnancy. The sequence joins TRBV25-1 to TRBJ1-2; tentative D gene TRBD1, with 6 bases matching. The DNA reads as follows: TGTGCCAGCAGTGAACCCGGGACACTCTATGGCTACACCTTC. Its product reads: CASSEPGTLYGYTF.